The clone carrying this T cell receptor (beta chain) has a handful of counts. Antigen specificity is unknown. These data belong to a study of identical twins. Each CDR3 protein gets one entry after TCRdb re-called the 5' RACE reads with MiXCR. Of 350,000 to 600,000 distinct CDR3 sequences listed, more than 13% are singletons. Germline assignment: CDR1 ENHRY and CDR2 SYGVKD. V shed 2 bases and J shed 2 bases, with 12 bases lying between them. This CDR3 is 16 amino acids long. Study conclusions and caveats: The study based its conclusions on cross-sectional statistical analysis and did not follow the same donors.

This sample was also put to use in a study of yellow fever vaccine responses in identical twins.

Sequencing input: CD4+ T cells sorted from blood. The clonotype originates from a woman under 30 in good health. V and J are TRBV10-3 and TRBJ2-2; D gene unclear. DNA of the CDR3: TGTGCCATCAGTGAGAAAGCTCGGAGTAACACCGGGGAGCTGTTTTTT. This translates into CAISEKARSNTGELFF.